Below, 23 T cell receptor beta chains from the same sample are listed, as sequenced in a study of Graves' ophthalmopathy and Graves' hyperthyroidism. Amplified TCR beta CDR3 regions were obtained using RNA transcripts as template. An initial RT-PCR round employing HTBI primers preceded a second-round multiplex PCR. MiXCR was run by TCRdb on the multiplex PCR reads, yielding one entry per CDR3 protein. The top ten hold roughly 2.3% of the sample, which has about 370,000 distinct CDR3 sequences, 15% to 20% seen once. Sequences were obtained from peripheral blood. These receptors were collected from an adult woman with stable Graves' hyperthyroidism.

This clonotype was recorded at least ten times. This sequence joins TRBV4-2 and TRBJ2-7, with 12 bases aligning to TRBD2. This CDR3 is built from 15 residues. Germline V gene lookup returns CDR1 LGHNA and CDR2 YNFKEQ. Trimming removed 3 bases from V and 3 bases from J; junction bases left unmatched: 3. CDR3 residues: CASSQGLAGLYEQYF. In DNA, the CDR3 is TGTGCCAGCAGCCAGGGACTAGCGGGTCTCTACGAGCAGTACTTC.

Comments on this clonotype: A much more abundant neighbour one base away suggests this may be a read error. The genes are TRBV24-1 and TRBJ2-7, with D perhaps TRBD1 (6 bases). The CDR3 runs to 15 residues. The V gene's germline CDR1 is KGHDR and CDR2 SFDVKD. Trimming took off 6 bases at V and 4 bases at J, with 18 bases between the two ends. The CDR3 DNA is TGTGCCACCAGTAAAGCTCTCTACAGGGAGTACGAGCAGTACTTC. Translated: CATSKALYREYEQYF.

This clonotype was observed many times. The V and J genes are TRBV6-5 and TRBJ2-5, with D possibly being TRBD2 (6 bases). The V and J ends lost 4 bases and 4 bases respectively, with 13 bases between them. This CDR3 has 14 amino acids. Looked up from germline, CDR1 is MNHEY and CDR2 is SVGAGI. The CDR3 region has the DNA TGTGCCAGCAGTTCCGGGAGAGGTTCAGAGACCCAGTACTTC. Translated, it gives CASSSGRGSETQYF.

This clonotype occurred a few times. The chain combines TRBV4-1 with TRBJ1-5, with D uncertain. Germline V lookup: CDR1 MGHRA, CDR2 YSYEKL. Trimming removed 1 base at V and 2 bases at J, with 15 bases between. This CDR3 region has 17 residues. As DNA, the CDR3 is TGCGCCAGCAGCCAAGGGGCCTCCCGCGGCGGCAATCAGCCCCAGCATTTT. Amino acid sequence: CASSQGASRGGNQPQHF.

This clonotype was detected ten times or more. This chain uses TRBV9 with TRBJ1-2; 7 bases agree with TRBD1. CDR1 and CDR2 (germline): SGDLS, YYNGEE. V lost 4 bases, J lost 4 bases, and 4 bases stayed unmatched. This CDR3 has 13 amino acids. CDR3: CASSTRQGYGYTF. DNA of the CDR3: TGTGCCAGCAGCACCCGACAGGGCTATGGCTACACCTTC.

This clonotype has at least ten counts. J is TRBJ2-7 and V is TRBV12-3 or TRBV12-4; 9 nucleotides match TRBD1. CDR3 size: 15 residues. J lost 7 bases, V lost 5 bases, and 12 bases had no gene match. DNA for the CDR3: TGTGCCAGCAGTGCCCGGACAGGGGCAGTGGGGGAGCAGTACTTC. Translated, it gives CASSARTGAVGEQYF.

At least ten counts were recorded for this clonotype. The rearrangement links TRBV20-1 to TRBJ1-1; maybe TRBD1 (6 bases). The CDR3 spans 15 residues. Trimming took 0 bases from V and 1 from J, leaving 12 bases between them. The germline CDR1 and CDR2 sequences are DFQATT and SNEGSKA (reference sequence). CDR3 protein: CSARDGRGGNTEAFF. CDR3 DNA sequence: TGCAGTGCTAGAGATGGCAGGGGTGGGAACACTGAAGCTTTCTTT.

The rearrangement uses TRBV2 and TRBJ2-7, with 11 bases that match TRBD2. Germline CDR1 and CDR2: SNHLY and FYNNEI. This CDR3 has 15 residues. Germline trimming cut 5 bases from V and 7 bases from J; bases unmatched to any gene: 10. CDR3 nucleotides: TGTGCCAGCAGTCTACTACTAGCGGGAGTAGGGGAGCAGTACTTC. It is translated as CASSLLLAGVGEQYF.

This clonotype was counted at least ten times. The chain is built from TRBV7-2 and TRBJ2-7, with D possibly being TRBD2 (6 bases). The CDR3 length is 15 residues. From germline, CDR1 is SGHTA and CDR2 FQGNSA. Deletions cut 5 bases from V and 3 bases from J, with 17 bases between. The CDR3 loop reads CASSTQPGSFYEQYF. The CDR3 nucleotides read TGTGCCAGCAGCACCCAGCCCGGGAGCTTCTACGAGCAGTACTTC.

This clonotype was seen at least ten times. This chain links TRBV6-1 with TRBJ2-6; D gene ambiguous. The germline V and J ends were trimmed by 6 bases and 0 bases, with 12 bases remaining between them. The CDR3 totals 16 residues. Germline V gives CDR1 MNHNS, CDR2 SASEGT. The CDR3 DNA is TGTGCCAGCAGCGCCGCAAAGGGCTCTGGGGCCAACGTCCTGACTTTC. Encoded protein: CASSAAKGSGANVLTF.

The chain links TRBV7-2 to TRBJ2-1; D may be TRBD1 (5 bases). The CDR3 covers 16 residues. Germline V lookup: CDR1 SGHTA, CDR2 FQGNSA. With 6 bases removed from V and 3 bases from J, the gap between germline ends came to 18 bases. As DNA, the CDR3 is TGTGCCAGCAGTTCTTTCCAGGGTATTTTCTACAATGAGCAGTTCTTC. Protein: CASSSFQGIFYNEQFF.

This clonotype showed up many times. The chain has TRBV28 and TRBJ2-7; TRBD1 matches at 10 bases. Trimming took 3 bases from V and 6 from J; bases not matched to a gene: 8. The CDR3 sequence is 15 residues long. Germline CDR1 MDHEN, CDR2 SYDVKM. The CDR3 protein is CASSFMLGQGSEQYF. CDR3 nucleotides: TGTGCCAGCAGTTTCATGTTGGGACAGGGGTCCGAGCAGTACTTC. Full variable domain (rest looked up from reference TRBV28 and TRBJ2-7): DVKVTQSSRYLVKRTGEKVFLECVQDMDHENMFWYRQDPGLGLRLIYFSYDVKMKEKGDIPEGYSVSREKKERFSLILESASTNQTSMYLCASSFMLGQGSEQYFGPGTRLTVT.

This clonotype appeared a single time. The V call is TRBV9, the J call TRBJ2-2, with D possibly being TRBD1 (5 bases). Trimming removed 2 bases at V and 5 bases at J, with 7 bases between. Germline-derived CDR1 and CDR2 are SGDLS and YYNGEE. The CDR3 has 13 residues. CDR3: CASSVRVTGELFF. CDR3 DNA: TGTGCCAGCAGCGTCAGGGTTACCGGGGAGCTGTTTTTT.

V usage is TRBV7-8 and J usage is TRBJ2-7; 8 bases fit TRBD1. The V gene's germline CDR1 is SGHVS and CDR2 FQNEAQ. The CDR3 consists of 16 residues. V shed 2 bases, J shed 2 bases, and the junction held 8 bases outside the gene matches. CDR3 sequence reads: CASSLRRTGSTYEQYF. In nucleotides, the CDR3 is TGTGCCAGCAGCTTAAGGCGGACAGGGAGTACCTACGAGCAGTACTTC. Looking up the rest from reference TRBV7-8 and TRBJ2-7 gives the full variable domain: GAGVSQSPRYKVAKRGQDVALRCDPISGHVSLFWYQQALGQGPEFLTYFQNEAQLDKSGLPSDRFFAERPEGSVSTLKIQRTQQEDSAVYLCASSLRRTGSTYEQYFGPGTRLTVT.

This clonotype has a single count. This rearrangement joins TRBV6-1 to TRBJ2-7; 12 positions agree with TRBD2. From germline, CDR1 is MNHNS and CDR2 SASEGT. The CDR3 loop spans 15 amino acids. J was trimmed by 4 bases and V by 6 bases; bases with no gene match: 7. The CDR3 nucleotides are TGTGCCAGCAGACATACTAGCGGGGGGCGATACGAGCAGTACTTC. It encodes CASRHTSGGRYEQYF.

This clonotype was seen at least ten times. V and J are TRBV19 and TRBJ2-2, with D unclear. The CDR3 is made up of 13 amino acids. The germline gives CDR1 LNHDA, CDR2 SQIVND (reference sequence). Trimming stripped 3 bases from V and 7 bases from J, with 9 bases between. CDR3 sequence reads: CASSIGDRGELFF. The CDR3 DNA reads as TGTGCCAGTAGTATTGGCGACCGCGGGGAGCTGTTTTTT.

This clonotype was observed many times. The V gene is TRBV11-2, the J gene TRBJ2-7; a possible D gene is TRBD1 (5 bases). Germline CDR1 SGHAT, CDR2 FQNNGV. There are 11 residues in the CDR3. V lost 7 bases and J 5 bases, leaving 9 bases between the germline ends. The CDR3 reads CASKIGDEQYF. The CDR3 region has the DNA TGTGCCAGCAAAATAGGGGACGAGCAGTACTTC.

This sequence joins TRBV4-3 and TRBJ2-7; 14 bases map to TRBD2. The CDR3 runs 17 residues. Germline CDR1 and CDR2: LGHNA and YSLEER. The V gene end was trimmed by 1 base and the J gene end by 4 bases; junction bases not matched to a gene: 6. The CDR3 region has the DNA TGCGCCAGCAGCCAAGGCCTGGGACTAGCGGGAGTGTACGAGCAGTACTTC. It yields the protein CASSQGLGLAGVYEQYF.

This clonotype was seen a handful of times. This rearrangement joins TRBV6-5 to TRBJ2-5, with D possibly called TRBD1 or TRBD2 (5 bases each). The V gene lost 1 base and the J gene lost 1 base, with 13 bases spanning the gap. The CDR3 is 16 amino acids. Germline CDR1 MNHEY, CDR2 SVGAGI. The CDR3 sequence: CASSYYPSGTQETQYF. In DNA form, the CDR3 reads TGTGCCAGCAGTTACTACCCCTCCGGGACCCAAGAGACCCAGTACTTC.

This clonotype was detected ten times or more. The CDR3 here is CASSVGRYTGELFF. DNA for the CDR3: TGTGCCAGCAGCGTAGGTCGCTACACCGGGGAGCTGTTTTTT. The chain uses TRBV9 and TRBJ2-2; D is ambiguous. Between the trimmed V and J ends, which lost 0 bases and 3 bases, there was a span of 6 bases. Germline V gives CDR1 SGDLS, CDR2 YYNGEE. The CDR3 length is 14 residues.

This clonotype has ten or more counts. This sequence joins TRBV11-2 and TRBJ2-5; a possible D gene is TRBD2 (6 bases). This CDR3 spans 14 amino acids. The V gene's germline CDR1 is SGHAT and CDR2 FQNNGV. With 3 bases removed from V and 1 base from J, the gap between germline ends came to 9 bases. CDR3: CASSFGTVQETQYF. The CDR3 DNA follows: TGTGCCAGCAGCTTCGGGACTGTCCAAGAGACCCAGTACTTC. Using reference TRBV11-2 and TRBJ2-5 for the parts outside the CDR3, the full variable domain is EAGVAQSPRYKIIEKRQSVAFWCNPISGHATLYWYQQILGQGPKLLIQFQNNGVVDDSQLPKDRFSAERLKGVDSTLKIQPAKLEDSAVYLCASSFGTVQETQYFGPGTRLLVL.

The table lists this clonotype with many counts. This chain joins TRBV25-1 and TRBJ2-2; 9 bases map to TRBD2. This CDR3 has 17 amino acids. Per the germline V gene, CDR1 is MGHDK and CDR2 is SYGVNS. Unmatched junction bases numbered 10, after V lost 1 base and J lost 7 bases. The CDR3 sequence is CASSEFRLAEGGGELFF. CDR3 DNA: TGTGCCAGCAGTGAATTTCGACTAGCGGAGGGCGGCGGGGAGCTGTTTTTT.

The chain links TRBV6-1 to TRBJ2-5, with D uncertain. The CDR3 sequence is 10 residues long. Germline V CDR1 and CDR2: MNHNS, SASEGT. V lost 6 bases and J lost 10, with 9 bases in between. CDR3 amino acids: CASRFWGQYF. The DNA for the CDR3 is TGTGCCAGCAGATTCTGGGGCCAGTACTTC.